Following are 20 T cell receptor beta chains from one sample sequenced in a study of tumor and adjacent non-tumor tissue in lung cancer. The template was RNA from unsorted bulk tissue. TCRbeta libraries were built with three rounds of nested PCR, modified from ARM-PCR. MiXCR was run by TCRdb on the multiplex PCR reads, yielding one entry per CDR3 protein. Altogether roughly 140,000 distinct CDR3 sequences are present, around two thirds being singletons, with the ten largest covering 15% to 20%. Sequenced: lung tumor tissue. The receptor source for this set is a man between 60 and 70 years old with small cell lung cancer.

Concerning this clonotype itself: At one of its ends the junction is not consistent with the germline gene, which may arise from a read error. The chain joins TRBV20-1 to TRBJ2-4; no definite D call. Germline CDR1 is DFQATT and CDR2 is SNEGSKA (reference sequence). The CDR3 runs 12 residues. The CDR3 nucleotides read TGCAGTGCAGTGGGCCCCAAAAACACTCAGTACTTC. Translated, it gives CSAVGPKNTQYF.

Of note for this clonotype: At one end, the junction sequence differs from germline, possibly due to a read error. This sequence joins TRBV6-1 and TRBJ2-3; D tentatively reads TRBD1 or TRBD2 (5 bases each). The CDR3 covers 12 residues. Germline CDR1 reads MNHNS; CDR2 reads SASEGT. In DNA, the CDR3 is TGTGCCAGCAGACCTCAGGGAGATACGCACTATTTT. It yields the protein CASRPQGDTHYF.

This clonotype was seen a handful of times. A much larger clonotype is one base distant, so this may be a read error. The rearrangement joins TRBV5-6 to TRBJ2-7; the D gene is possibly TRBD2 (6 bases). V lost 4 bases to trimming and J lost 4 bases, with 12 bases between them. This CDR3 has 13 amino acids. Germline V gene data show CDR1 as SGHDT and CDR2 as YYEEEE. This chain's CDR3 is CASSEGLGYEQYF. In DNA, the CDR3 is TGTGCCAGCAGCGAGGGACTGGGATACGAGCAGTACTTC.

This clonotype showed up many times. In nucleotides, the CDR3 is TGTGCCAGCAGCCCCGGACACACCGGGGAGCTGTTTTTT. It codes for CASSPGHTGELFF. This chain links TRBV12-3 or TRBV12-4 with TRBJ2-2; D ambiguous. The V and J ends lost 6 bases and 3 bases respectively, with 8 bases between them. CDR3 length: 13 amino acids.

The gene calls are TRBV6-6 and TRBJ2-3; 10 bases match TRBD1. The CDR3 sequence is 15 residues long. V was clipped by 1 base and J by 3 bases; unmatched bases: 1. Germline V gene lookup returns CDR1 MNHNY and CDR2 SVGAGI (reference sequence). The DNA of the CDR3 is TGTGCCAGCAGTTACTGGGACAGGGGAACAGATACGCAGTATTTT. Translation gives CASSYWDRGTDTQYF.

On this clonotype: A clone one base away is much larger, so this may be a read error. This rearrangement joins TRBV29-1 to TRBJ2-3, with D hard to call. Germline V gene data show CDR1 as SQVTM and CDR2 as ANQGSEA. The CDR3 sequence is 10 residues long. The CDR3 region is CGVGTDTQYF. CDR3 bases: TGCGGCGTGGGCACAGATACGCAGTATTTT.

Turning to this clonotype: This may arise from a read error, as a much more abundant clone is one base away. In nucleotides, the CDR3 is TGTGCCGGCAGTACCACAGGGGATGAGCAGTTCTTC. This gives the protein CAGSTTGDEQFF. The chain links TRBV12-3 or TRBV12-4 to TRBJ2-1; 7 bases align to TRBD1. This CDR3 has 12 amino acids.

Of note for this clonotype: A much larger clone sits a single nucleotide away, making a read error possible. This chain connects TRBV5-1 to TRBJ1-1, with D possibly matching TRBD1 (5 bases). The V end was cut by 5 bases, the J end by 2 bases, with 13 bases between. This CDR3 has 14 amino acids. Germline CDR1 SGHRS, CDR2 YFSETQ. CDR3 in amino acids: CASSPPGSNTEAFF. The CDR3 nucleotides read TGCGCCAGCAGTCCGCCAGGGAGCAACACTGAAGCTTTCTTT.

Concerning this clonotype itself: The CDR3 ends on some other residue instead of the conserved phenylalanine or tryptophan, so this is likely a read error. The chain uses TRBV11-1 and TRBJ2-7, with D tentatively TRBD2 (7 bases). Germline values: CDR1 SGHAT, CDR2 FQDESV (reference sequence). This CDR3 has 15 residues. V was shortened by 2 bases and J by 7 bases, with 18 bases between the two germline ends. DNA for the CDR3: TGTGCCAGCAGCTTAATGGCCGGGGGGCCAAGAGAGCAGTACCTC. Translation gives CASSLMAGGPREQYL.

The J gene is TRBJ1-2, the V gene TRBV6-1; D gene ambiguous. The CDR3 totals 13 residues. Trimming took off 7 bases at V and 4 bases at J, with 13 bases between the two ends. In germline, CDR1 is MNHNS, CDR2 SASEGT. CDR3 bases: TGTGCCAGCAATGGAGCACTTGGCTATGGCTACACCTTC. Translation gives CASNGALGYGYTF.

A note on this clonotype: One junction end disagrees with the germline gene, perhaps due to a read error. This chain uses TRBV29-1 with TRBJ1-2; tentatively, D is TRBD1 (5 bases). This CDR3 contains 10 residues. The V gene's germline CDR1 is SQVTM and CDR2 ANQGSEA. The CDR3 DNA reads TGCAGGATTGTTAGGGGCTGGGTCTACTTC. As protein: CRIVRGWVYF. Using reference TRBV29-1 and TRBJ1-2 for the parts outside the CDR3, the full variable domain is SAVISQKPSRDICQRGTSLTIQCQVDSQVTMMFWYRQQPGQSLTLIATANQGSEATYESGFVIDKFPISRPNLTFSTLTVSNMSPEDSSIYLCRIVRGWVYFGSGTRLTVV.

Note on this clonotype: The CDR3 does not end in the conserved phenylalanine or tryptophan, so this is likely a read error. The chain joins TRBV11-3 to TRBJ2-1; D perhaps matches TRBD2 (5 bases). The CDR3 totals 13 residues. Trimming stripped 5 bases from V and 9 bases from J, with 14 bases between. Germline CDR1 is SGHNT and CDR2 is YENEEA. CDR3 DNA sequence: TGTGCCAGCAGCACAATGAATGAGGGTGAGCAGTTCTCC. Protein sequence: CASSTMNEGEQFS.

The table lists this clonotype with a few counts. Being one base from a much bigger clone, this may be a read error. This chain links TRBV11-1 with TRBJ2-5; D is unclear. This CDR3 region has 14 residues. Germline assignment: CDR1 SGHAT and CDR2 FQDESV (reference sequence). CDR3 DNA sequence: TGTACCAGCAGCTTAGGCAGGCACCAAGAGACCCAGTACTTC. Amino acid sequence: CTSSLGRHQETQYF.

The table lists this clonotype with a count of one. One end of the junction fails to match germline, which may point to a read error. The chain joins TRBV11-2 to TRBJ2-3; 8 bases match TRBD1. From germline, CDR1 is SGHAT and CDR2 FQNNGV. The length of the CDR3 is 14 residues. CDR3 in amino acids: CVNSLSGGTVTQYF. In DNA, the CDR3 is TGTGTCAACAGCTTGTCAGGGGGCACAGTTACGCAGTATTTT. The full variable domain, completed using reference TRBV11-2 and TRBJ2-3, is EAGVAQSPRYKIIEKRQSVAFWCNPISGHATLYWYQQILGQGPKLLIQFQNNGVVDDSQLPKDRFSAERLKGVDSTLKIQPAKLEDSAVYLCVNSLSGGTVTQYFGPGTRLTVL.

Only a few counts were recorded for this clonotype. The CDR3 sequence: CASSLDRDRELPLHF. The CDR3 DNA follows: TGTGCCAGCAGCTTAGACCGGGATCGCGAGCTGCCCCTCCACTTT. This chain uses TRBV7-9 with TRBJ1-6; the D is unclear. The V gene lost 1 base and the J gene lost 13 bases, with 17 bases spanning the gap. CDR3 size: 15 residues. Germline CDR1 and CDR2: SEHNR and FQNEAQ (reference sequence).

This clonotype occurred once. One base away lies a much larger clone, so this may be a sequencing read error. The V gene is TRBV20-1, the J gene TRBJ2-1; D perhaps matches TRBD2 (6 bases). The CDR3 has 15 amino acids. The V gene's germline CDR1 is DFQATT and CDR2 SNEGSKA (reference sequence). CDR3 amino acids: CSARDSGSSYKEQFF. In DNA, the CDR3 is TGCAGTGCTAGAGATAGCGGAAGCTCCTACAAAGAGCAGTTCTTC.

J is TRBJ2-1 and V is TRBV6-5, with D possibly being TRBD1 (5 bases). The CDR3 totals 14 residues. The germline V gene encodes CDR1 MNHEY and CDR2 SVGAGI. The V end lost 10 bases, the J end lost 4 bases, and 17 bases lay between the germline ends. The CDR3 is CATGSTAIYNEQFF. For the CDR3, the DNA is TGTGCCACCGGATCGACAGCCATATACAATGAGCAGTTCTTC.

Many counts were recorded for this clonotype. CDR3 residues: CASSEGQDAGELFF. DNA of the CDR3: TGTGCCAGCAGTGAAGGGCAGGACGCCGGGGAGCTGTTTTTT. The chain couples TRBV6-1 to TRBJ2-2; D gene ambiguous. The CDR3 contains 14 residues. The germline CDR1 and CDR2 sequences are MNHNS and SASEGT. Trimming shortened V by 1 base and J by 6 bases, and 9 bases separated the two germline ends.

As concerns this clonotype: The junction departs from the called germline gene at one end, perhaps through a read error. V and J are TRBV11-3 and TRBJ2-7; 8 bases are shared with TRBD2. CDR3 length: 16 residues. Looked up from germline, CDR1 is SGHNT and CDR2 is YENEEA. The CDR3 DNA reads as TGTACCAGCAGTTCGCCTGAGCGCGGGGGGCTCTACGAGCAGTACTTC. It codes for CTSSSPERGGLYEQYF. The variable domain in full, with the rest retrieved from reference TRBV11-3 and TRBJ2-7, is EAGVVQSPRYKIIEKKQPVAFWCNPISGHNTLYWYLQNLGQGPELLIRYENEEAVDDSQLPKDRFSAERLKGVDSTLKIQPAELGDSAVYLCTSSSPERGGLYEQYFGPGTRLTVT.

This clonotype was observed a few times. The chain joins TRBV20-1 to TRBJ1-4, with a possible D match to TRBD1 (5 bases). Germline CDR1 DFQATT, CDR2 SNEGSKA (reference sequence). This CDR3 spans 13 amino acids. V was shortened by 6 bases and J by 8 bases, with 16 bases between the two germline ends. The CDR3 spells CSASQPEGEKLFF. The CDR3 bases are TGCAGTGCGTCTCAGCCAGAGGGGGAAAAACTGTTTTTT.